Sequencing of this T cell receptor (beta chain) was carried out in a study of a mutant IDH1 vaccine in newly diagnosed glioma. Study as a whole: Initiation of the vaccine course occurred 4-6 weeks after radiotherapy alone, or alongside temozolomide cycles.

Time point indicated: week 5, during vaccination. What each vaccine dose contained was 300 ug of mutant IDH1 20-mer peptide, accompanied by topical imiquimod. With regard to this clone: The antigen remains unidentified.

V was trimmed by 2 bases and J by 5 bases, leaving 20 bases between them. The CDR3 extends over 17 amino acids. Germline V gene data show CDR1 as MNHEY and CDR2 as SMNVEV (reference sequence). Assay used: immunoSEQ multiplex PCR; TCRdb lists only in-frame clones, some missing. The sample contains tens of thousands of clones, around 81% of which appear only once. The gene calls are TRBV27 and TRBJ2-3; D is perhaps TRBD1 or TRBD2 (5 bases each). The sequence derives from a man aged 45-60 years with glioma. Material: PBMCs, obtained from a glioma patient whose treatment included an IDH1 peptide vaccine. DNA for the CDR3: TGTGCCAGCAGTTTAGGCCCACTAGAGTACACAGGAGATACGCAGTATTTT. Its protein is CASSLGPLEYTGDTQYF.